These T cell receptor beta chains were read from a single sample in a study of blood T cells in healthy people across ages. TCRdb recomputed calls from the 5' RACE reads with MiXCR, one row per CDR3 protein. The sample holds some 1.4 million distinct CDR3 sequences; around 39% are singletons and the top ten take roughly 7.7%. The sequenced sample was blood. The receptors were sampled from a woman aged 18-29 years in good health. The CDR3 runs from the conserved cysteine through the conserved F or W. Each record gives: V gene, J gene, D gene, clone size, CDR3 DNA, CDR3 protein. A D gene is named only where the DNA matches it firmly. Only part of the rows carry a size: once, few, many, or a class if the clone is expanded.

V: TRBV20-1; J: TRBJ2-1; D: TRBD2; size: .; DNA: TGCAGTGCCCCGACTAGCGGTTACAATGAGCAGTTCTTC; CDR3: CSAPTSGYNEQFF
V: TRBV2; J: TRBJ1-2; D: TRBD1; size: .; DNA: TGTGCCAGCAGTGGAAGGGGACAGGGGGATGGCTACACCTTC; CDR3: CASSGRGQGDGYTF
V: TRBV10-3; J: TRBJ1-5; D: TRBD1; size: .; DNA: TGTGCCGCAACAGGGGGCCTTGATCAGCCCCAGCATTTT; CDR3: CAATGGLDQPQHF
V: TRBV6-2/TRBV6-3; J: TRBJ1-1; D: .; size: .; DNA: TGTGTCAGCAGTTATGGGCCGAACACTGAAGCTTTCTTT; CDR3: CVSSYGPNTEAFF
V: TRBV12-3/TRBV12-4; J: TRBJ2-3; D: TRBD2; size: few; DNA: TGTGCCAGCAGTCTTAAGGCCCTTGAGCGGGAGGGCCGATTAGCCCCCGATACGCAGTATTTT; CDR3: CASSLKALEREGRLAPDTQYF
V: TRBV12-3/TRBV12-4; J: TRBJ2-1; D: .; size: few; DNA: TGTGCCAGCAGCCGGAAGACCCTGAACAATGAGCAGTTCTTC; CDR3: CASSRKTLNNEQFF
V: TRBV10-3; J: TRBJ1-2; D: .; size: few; DNA: TGTGCCATCAGAGAGACCTTGACCTATGGCTACACCTTC; CDR3: CAIRETLTYGYTF
V: TRBV20-1; J: TRBJ2-7; D: .; size: .; DNA: TGCAGTGTTCATGACAGGAGCTCCTACGAGCAGTACTTC; CDR3: CSVHDRSSYEQYF
V: TRBV28; J: TRBJ1-2; D: .; size: .; DNA: TGTGCCAGCAGTTTCGACAGCACCTATGGCTACACCTTC; CDR3: CASSFDSTYGYTF
V: TRBV28; J: TRBJ2-5; D: .; size: .; DNA: TGTGCCAGCGACCCCGGACAGAACCTTATGGGGGAGACCCAGTACTTC; CDR3: CASDPGQNLMGETQYF
V: TRBV7-2; J: TRBJ2-6; D: .; size: .; DNA: TGTGCCAGCAGCAATAGCGGAACCCTCCCTGGGGCCAACGTCCTGACTTTC; CDR3: CASSNSGTLPGANVLTF
V: TRBV9; J: TRBJ1-2; D: .; size: .; DNA: TGTGCCAGCTCGACCGGGGCCTCAAAAAACTATGGCTACACCTTC; CDR3: CASSTGASKNYGYTF
V: TRBV7-9; J: TRBJ2-5; D: .; size: .; DNA: TGTGCCAGCAAGTCCTATAGGGTCTCGGTGGAGACCCAGTACTTC; CDR3: CASKSYRVSVETQYF
V: TRBV20-1; J: TRBJ2-5; D: TRBD2; size: .; DNA: TGCAGTGCTAGGCCCGGGACTAGCGGGATGGGGCAAGAGACCCAGTACTTC; CDR3: CSARPGTSGMGQETQYF
V: TRBV7-2; J: TRBJ1-1; D: .; size: .; DNA: TGTGCCAGCAGCTTAGCGGGGCCAGTTAGGACTGAAGCTTTCTTT; CDR3: CASSLAGPVRTEAFF
V: TRBV20-1; J: TRBJ1-1; D: TRBD1; size: few; DNA: TGCAGTGCTAGGGGCATCCGGGACAGGGGTACTGAAGCTTTCTTT; CDR3: CSARGIRDRGTEAFF
V: TRBV7-2; J: TRBJ2-1; D: .; size: .; DNA: TGTGCCAGCAGTTCGCAGGGCCACTCCTACAATGAGCAGTTCTTC; CDR3: CASSSQGHSYNEQFF
V: TRBV30; J: TRBJ2-5; D: .; size: .; DNA: TGTGCCTGGGGGGCCGAATACCAAGAGACCCAGTACTTC; CDR3: CAWGAEYQETQYF
V: TRBV12-3/TRBV12-4; J: TRBJ2-5; D: .; size: many; DNA: TGTGCCAGCAGTTTAGAGGGTCCGGAGACCCAGTACTTC; CDR3: CASSLEGPETQYF
V: TRBV18; J: TRBJ1-1; D: .; size: few; DNA: TGTGCCAGCTCACCCCAGGACCTTAACACTGAAGCTTTCTTT; CDR3: CASSPQDLNTEAFF
V: TRBV4-1; J: TRBJ2-7; D: .; size: many; DNA: TGCGCCAGCAGACCTAACGCTGTGGGGCCTTTGGAGCAGTACTTC; CDR3: CASRPNAVGPLEQYF
V: TRBV20-1; J: TRBJ1-5; D: .; size: .; DNA: TGCAGTGCCCAGAGGGTGGCGGGAGGGAATCAGCCCCAGCATTTT; CDR3: CSAQRVAGGNQPQHF
V: TRBV20-1; J: TRBJ1-2; D: .; size: many; DNA: TGCAGTGCTAAAGCGTTTAACTATGGCTACACCTTC; CDR3: CSAKAFNYGYTF
V: TRBV9; J: TRBJ2-7; D: TRBD2; size: .; DNA: TGTGCCAGCAGCGAATCTAGCGGGGGGACCTACGAGCAGTACTTC; CDR3: CASSESSGGTYEQYF
V: TRBV11-2; J: TRBJ1-1; D: .; size: .; DNA: TGTGCCAGCAGACCACCGGGCCCCCTAGCACAGGCTTTCTTT; CDR3: CASRPPGPLAQAFF
V: TRBV7-2; J: TRBJ2-1; D: TRBD2; size: .; DNA: TGTGCCAGCAGCTCTTCAGCGGGACTCGCCTACGAGCAGTTCTTC; CDR3: CASSSSAGLAYEQFF
V: TRBV20-1; J: TRBJ2-1; D: .; size: .; DNA: TGCAGTGCCTCCCCCCGGGATGAGCAGTTCTTC; CDR3: CSASPRDEQFF
V: TRBV9; J: TRBJ1-5; D: TRBD1; size: .; DNA: TGTGCCAGCAGCCAGGGACAGACCAATCAGCCCCAGCATTTT; CDR3: CASSQGQTNQPQHF
V: TRBV27; J: TRBJ2-3; D: .; size: .; DNA: TGTGCCAGCAAGCCGGGGGGCGGAGATACGCAGTATTTT; CDR3: CASKPGGGDTQYF
V: TRBV12-3/TRBV12-4; J: TRBJ1-2; D: .; size: .; DNA: TGTGCCAGCACCCCTGGCGGACCGAGCTATGGCTACACCTTC; CDR3: CASTPGGPSYGYTF
V: TRBV20-1; J: TRBJ2-3; D: .; size: few; DNA: TGCAGTGCTACCCCGGTCGCAGATACGCAGTATTTT; CDR3: CSATPVADTQYF
V: TRBV6-5; J: TRBJ2-1; D: TRBD1; size: .; DNA: TGTGCCAGCAGTGCAACATCAGGGGGCTCGAGGTTCTTC; CDR3: CASSATSGGSRFF